A single T cell receptor beta chain is shown here with its context. The target antigen is unknown. V was shortened by 0 bases and J by 5 bases, with 13 bases between the two germline ends. The CDR3 contains 15 residues. From germline, CDR1 is SGDLS and CDR2 YYNGEE. The deep-level immunoSEQ assay was used. Every subset had its genomic DNA shared out evenly among several immunoSEQ plates. The method was immunoSEQ multiplex PCR; TCRdb's version includes in-frame clones alone and lacks a portion of them. The profile shows some 2,500,000 clones, 80% to 95% of them singletons. The data were taken from a study of shared clonotypes between healthy human individuals. Whole-study results and caveats: When compared with the clonotypes that were shared by all four sorted-subset donors, the non-shared clonotypes turned out to have lower generation probabilities.

The TCR comes from a young man in good health. Some clones in this sample may be carry-over from other donors' samples. The rearrangement uses TRBV9 and TRBJ2-3; possible D gene TRBD2, 7 bases. The sequencing sample was made of naive CD4+ T cells from PBMCs. The sample's subset: CD45RA+ positively selected. CDR3 protein: CASSVGGGPVDTQYF. Written as DNA, the CDR3 is TGTGCCAGCAGCGTAGGGGGGGGCCCCGTAGATACGCAGTATTTT.